Each of the 22 T cell receptor beta chains below was sequenced from the same sample in a study of T cell changes during pregnancy in multiple sclerosis. The data were produced by immunoSEQ multiplex PCR, yet TCRdb's version contains in-frame clones alone and is incomplete. The sample lists about 36,000 clones; roughly 93% were seen once. Here the sequenced sample was CD4+ T cells from peripheral blood mononuclear cells, taken in the first trimester of pregnancy. Receptor source: a female donor with multiple sclerosis, enrolled in a pregnancy study.

The genes are TRBV18 and TRBJ2-5; no clear D gene. V lost 2 bases and J 5 bases, leaving 6 bases between the germline ends. Germline CDR1 and CDR2: KGHSH and LQKENI. This CDR3 has 12 amino acids. The chain's CDR3 is CASSPVEETQYF. The CDR3 bases are TGTGCCAGCTCACCAGTGGAGGAGACCCAGTACTTC.

The chain joins TRBV7-2 to TRBJ2-5; 10 bases are a match to TRBD1. Unmatched junction bases numbered 6, after V lost 3 bases and J lost 5 bases. Germline-derived CDR1 and CDR2 are SGHTA and FQGNSA. The CDR3 consists of 15 residues. For the CDR3, the DNA is TGTGCCAGCAGCTTGGAGACAGGGGGCGGCGAGACCCAGTACTTC. Translation: CASSLETGGGETQYF.

The gene calls are TRBV5-1 and TRBJ2-7, with a possible D match to TRBD2 (6 bases). V gave up 4 bases and J gave up 4 bases, with 33 bases separating them. The germline V gene has CDR1 SGHRS and CDR2 YFSETQ. This CDR3 is 20 amino acids long. CDR3 nucleotide sequence: TGCGCCAGCAGCCGCGGCGGGGTAGGAGTAATTGACGGAAGAACTTACGAGCAGTACTTC. Translating gives CASSRGGVGVIDGRTYEQYF.

The rearrangement joins TRBV7-2 to TRBJ1-5, with 9 nucleotides matching TRBD1. The CDR3 spans 14 residues. V lost 5 bases, J lost 7 bases, and 6 bases stayed unmatched. Germline V gene sequence: CDR1 SGHTA, CDR2 FQGNSA. The DNA for the CDR3 is TGTGCCAGCAGCCTCAAGGGACAGGGCCAGCCCCAGCATTTT. This sequence encodes CASSLKGQGQPQHF. The whole variable domain, filled in from reference TRBV7-2 and TRBJ1-5, reads GAGVSQSPSNKVTEKGKDVELRCDPISGHTALYWYRQSLGQGLEFLIYFQGNSAPDKSGLPSDRFSAERTGGSVSTLTIQRTQQEDSAVYLCASSLKGQGQPQHFGDGTRLSIL.

The J gene is TRBJ2-4, the V gene TRBV29-1; D possibly corresponds to TRBD1 (5 bases). Per germline, CDR1 SQVTM and CDR2 ANQGSEA. The CDR3 spans 11 residues. The V gene lost 0 bases and the J gene lost 8 bases, with 5 bases spanning the gap. The CDR3 is CSVEDRDIQYF. CDR3 bases: TGCAGCGTTGAAGACAGGGACATTCAGTACTTC.

V is TRBV5-1 and J is TRBJ1-5, with D unclear. This CDR3 has 15 amino acids. From germline, CDR1 is SGHRS and CDR2 YFSETQ. Trimming pared 4 bases from V and 0 bases from J, leaving 11 bases between. DNA of the CDR3: TGCGCCAGCAGCCCTGGCAGACATAGCAATCAGCCCCAGCATTTT. Translation gives CASSPGRHSNQPQHF.

CDR3 amino acids: CASSSPRGGLYNEQFF. CDR3 DNA: TGTGCCAGCAGCTCACCGCGGGGGGGCCTATACAATGAGCAGTTCTTC. The chain uses TRBV11-2 and TRBJ2-1; 9 bases agree with TRBD2. This CDR3 has 16 amino acids. CDR1 is SGHAT and CDR2 is FQNNGV in the germline V gene. V lost 4 bases to trimming and J lost 4 bases; unmatched junction nucleotides: 8. Supplemented by reference TRBV11-2 and TRBJ2-1, the full variable domain reads EAGVAQSPRYKIIEKRQSVAFWCNPISGHATLYWYQQILGQGPKLLIQFQNNGVVDDSQLPKDRFSAERLKGVDSTLKIQPAKLEDSAVYLCASSSPRGGLYNEQFFGPGTRLTVL.

The chain is built from TRBV6-6 and TRBJ2-7; D is uncertain. V was clipped by 0 bases and J by 4 bases, with 10 bases between them. Germline loops: CDR1 MNHNY, CDR2 SVGAGI (reference sequence). CDR3 length: 14 residues. The CDR3 coding sequence is TGTGCCAGCAGTTACTCATTCCTTCTTTACGAGCAGTACTTC. Translated: CASSYSFLLYEQYF.

The chain employs TRBV7-9 and TRBJ2-7; D uncertain. The CDR3 is made up of 12 amino acids. The germline CDR1 and CDR2 sequences are SEHNR and FQNEAQ (reference sequence). Between the trimmed V and J ends, which lost 1 base and 6 bases, there was a span of 7 bases. In DNA, the CDR3 is TGTGCCAGCAGCTTAGAGAGCGTCGAGCAGTACTTC. This gives the protein CASSLESVEQYF. The full variable domain, with the rest looked up from reference TRBV7-9 and TRBJ2-7, is DTGVSQNPRHKITKRGQNVTFRCDPISEHNRLYWYRQTLGQGPEFLTYFQNEAQLEKSRLLSDRFSAERPKGSFSTLEIQRTEQGDSAMYLCASSLESVEQYFGPGTRLTVT.

The chain is built from TRBV15 and TRBJ2-1, with D tentatively TRBD1 (5 bases). The germline V gene has CDR1 LNHNV and CDR2 YYDKDF (reference sequence). Trimming cost V 5 bases and J 0 bases, with 11 bases left between them. This CDR3 comprises 15 residues. This CDR3 is CATSADSSSYNEQFF. The DNA for the CDR3 is TGTGCCACCAGCGCCGACAGCAGCTCCTACAATGAGCAGTTCTTC.

This chain uses TRBV18 with TRBJ2-5, with D hard to call. Germline V gene sequence: CDR1 KGHSH, CDR2 LQKENI. Between the trimmed V and J ends, which lost 2 bases and 7 bases, there was a span of 8 bases. This CDR3 is 12 amino acids long. The chain's CDR3 is CASSPISGTQYF. The CDR3 DNA follows: TGTGCCAGCTCACCAATCTCCGGGACCCAGTACTTC.

The chain employs TRBV28 and TRBJ2-7, with a weak D call TRBD1 (6 bases). The CDR3 is made up of 14 amino acids. Per germline, CDR1 MDHEN and CDR2 SYDVKM. V gave up 7 bases and J gave up 0 bases, with 13 bases separating them. The CDR3: CASTLQGSSYEQYF. CDR3 in DNA: TGTGCCAGCACCCTACAGGGAAGCTCCTACGAGCAGTACTTC.

This chain joins TRBV15 and TRBJ1-5, with D tentatively TRBD1 (6 bases). V shed 5 bases and J shed 0 bases, with 20 bases lying between them. The CDR3 length is 18 residues. Germline values: CDR1 LNHNV, CDR2 YYDKDF (reference sequence). CDR3 loop: CATSSFITGTYSNQPQHF. The CDR3, as DNA: TGTGCCACCAGCTCCTTTATTACAGGGACGTATAGCAATCAGCCCCAGCATTTT.

The CDR3 loop is CATPPWTGAVSYEQYF. DNA of the CDR3: TGTGCCACCCCCCCCTGGACAGGGGCCGTCTCCTACGAGCAGTACTTC. The J gene is TRBJ2-7, the V gene TRBV15; 9 bases are a match to TRBD1. Germline trimming cut 8 bases from V and 0 bases from J; bases unmatched to any gene: 11. The CDR3 sequence is 16 residues long. Germline V gives CDR1 LNHNV, CDR2 YYDKDF (reference sequence).

The V gene is TRBV15, the J gene TRBJ1-5, with D perhaps TRBD1 (5 bases). The CDR3 length is 16 residues. V lost 6 bases and J 4 bases, leaving 19 bases between the germline ends. The germline V gene encodes CDR1 LNHNV and CDR2 YYDKDF (reference sequence). CDR3 in amino acids: CATSTPGGRSNQPQHF. In nucleotides, the CDR3 is TGTGCCACCAGTACCCCGGGGGGTAGATCTAATCAGCCCCAGCATTTT.

This chain connects TRBV6-4 to TRBJ2-4, with 12 bases identical to TRBD2. The J segment lost 3 bases and the V segment lost 9 bases, leaving 18 bases of the junction unmatched. The CDR3 runs to 19 residues. CDR1 and CDR2 from the germline V gene are MRHNA and SNTAGT. The chain's CDR3 is CARPGPGLAGPPHKNIQYF. CDR3 DNA: TGTGCCAGGCCCGGGCCGGGACTAGCGGGCCCGCCCCACAAAAACATTCAGTACTTC.

CDR3 loop: CASSLGQVFNYGYTF. CDR3 in DNA: TGCGCCAGCAGCCTCGGACAGGTATTTAACTATGGCTACACCTTC. The gene calls are TRBV5-1 and TRBJ1-2, with TRBD1 matching 7 bases. The CDR3 has 15 amino acids. Germline lookup yields CDR1 SGHRS and CDR2 YFSETQ. V trimming: 4 bases; J trimming: 1 base; junction bases outside the gene matches: 7.

This chain joins TRBV11-1 and TRBJ1-1; TRBD1 agrees at 10 bases. CDR1 is SGHAT and CDR2 is FQDESV in the germline V gene (reference sequence). V lost 6 bases and J lost 7; bases outside the gene matches: 11. The CDR3 is 15 residues long. CDR3 residues: CASRTSRDRGHEAFF. CDR3 nucleotides: TGTGCCAGCAGAACTTCCCGGGACAGGGGACATGAAGCTTTCTTT.

The chain links TRBV5-1 to TRBJ2-5; maybe TRBD2 (6 bases). The V gene lost 3 bases and the J gene lost 4 bases, with 19 bases spanning the gap. Germline loops: CDR1 SGHRS, CDR2 YFSETQ. The length of the CDR3 is 16 residues. The CDR3 loop reads CASSSGDWRRVETQYF. The CDR3 coding sequence is TGCGCCAGCAGCTCCGGGGACTGGCGGAGGGTAGAGACCCAGTACTTC.

CDR3 in amino acids: CASSSRQGTGELFF. CDR3 nucleotides: TGCGCCAGCAGCTCGAGACAGGGAACCGGGGAGCTGTTTTTT. The chain carries TRBV5-1 and TRBJ2-2, with TRBD1 matching 7 bases. V was pared by 3 bases and J by 5 bases, with 4 bases of the junction left unmatched. Per germline, CDR1 SGHRS and CDR2 YFSETQ. This CDR3 is built from 14 residues.

The chain employs TRBV7-9 and TRBJ1-1, with D tentatively TRBD1 (6 bases). Germline values: CDR1 SEHNR, CDR2 FQNEAQ (reference sequence). The CDR3 totals 16 residues. Trimming removed 5 bases at V and 6 bases at J, with 22 bases between. CDR3 coding DNA: TGTGCCAGCAGCACACACCCTGGGGGGGGCAACGCTGAAGCTTTCTTT. Translated, it gives CASSTHPGGGNAEAFF.

The genes are TRBV7-9 and TRBJ1-3; D remains unclear. The V gene's germline CDR1 is SEHNR and CDR2 FQNEAQ (reference sequence). The germline V and J ends were trimmed by 1 base and 0 bases, with 10 bases remaining between them. The CDR3 length is 16 residues. Here the CDR3 reads CASSLGSFGSGNTIYF. The CDR3 DNA reads as TGTGCCAGCAGCTTAGGGTCTTTCGGCTCTGGAAACACCATATATTTT.